This TCR beta chain appears in the sequencing data of a study of CD8 T cells in Susac syndrome. RNA amounts of about 0.45 to 1 ug underwent reverse transcription with random hexamers. TCRdb re-derived calls from the immunoSEQ multiplex PCR reads in MiXCR, one entry per CDR3 protein. Among some 130,000 distinct CDR3 sequences, about 96% were seen once, and the ten largest hold more than 0.09%. CD8+ and CD4+ T cells from blood underwent TCR beta sequencing. Controls were drawn from healthy donors and were matched for age and sex. This CDR3 has 18 amino acids. The V gene lost 5 bases and the J gene lost 3 bases, with 23 bases spanning the gap. Germline lookup yields CDR1 SGHTA and CDR2 FQGNSA.

Sequencing was done on a sample of CD4+ T cells from PBMCs. The V call is TRBV7-2, the J call TRBJ2-1; the D gene is possibly TRBD2 (7 bases). The source is a human donor in good health. CDR3 in DNA: TGTGCCAGCAGCCCTAGGGGGAAGGGTCCGGGGGGCTACAATGAGCAGTTCTTC. Translating gives CASSPRGKGPGGYNEQFF.